These T cell receptor beta chains were read from a single sample in a study of shared clonotypes between healthy human individuals. Clones were read by immunoSEQ multiplex PCR, and TCRdb kept only the in-frame ones, dropping some. The profile shows some 2,100,000 clones, about 93% of them singletons. The sample was naive CD8+ T cells from PBMCs. These receptors were collected from a man aged 18 to 29 in good health. Some clones in this sample may be carry-over from other donors' samples. Each CDR3 is given with its conserved first and last residue. The D gene is left open where the match is weak. Clone size, where shown, is once, few, many, or a class for clones that have expanded.

J gene,clone size,D gene,V gene,CDR3 length,CDR3 DNA,CDR3 protein
TRBJ2-5,.,.,TRBV27,12,TGTGCCAGCAGCTCTGATAGCCGCGCCCAGTACTTC,CASSSDSRAQYF
TRBJ2-7,.,.,TRBV28,13,TGTGCCACGAGGGGGACTATACGCTACGAGCAGTACTTC,CATRGTIRYEQYF
TRBJ2-1,.,TRBD2,TRBV5-4,15,TGTGCCAGCAGCTGGCGACTAGCGGGAGACAATGAGCAGTTCTTC,CASSWRLAGDNEQFF
TRBJ1-1,.,TRBD1,TRBV27,15,TGTGCCAGCAGTTTACGAGCAGGGGGGAACACTGAAGCTTTCTTT,CASSLRAGGNTEAFF
TRBJ1-1,.,TRBD1,TRBV5-1,17,TGCGCCAGCAGCTTATTAGGGACAGGGGAAAGGAACACTGAAGCTTTCTTT,CASSLLGTGERNTEAFF
TRBJ1-2,.,TRBD1,TRBV16,14,TGTGCCAGCAGCCATGGGACAGGGGCGTATGGCTACACCTTC,CASSHGTGAYGYTF
TRBJ2-7,.,TRBD2,TRBV28,13,TGTGCCAGCAGGGGGGGGGAGTCCTACGAGCAGTACTTC,CASRGGESYEQYF
TRBJ2-5,.,.,TRBV5-8,13,TGTGCCAGCAGCTTGGGACTCGGGGAGACCCAGTACTTC,CASSLGLGETQYF
TRBJ2-6,.,.,TRBV29-1,14,TGCAGCGTTGAAAAAGGCTCTGGGGCCAACGTCCTGACTTTC,CSVEKGSGANVLTF
TRBJ2-1,once,TRBD1,TRBV27,16,TGTGCCAGCAGTTTATCCCTAGGACAGGGCTACAATGAGCAGTTCTTC,CASSLSLGQGYNEQFF
TRBJ1-2,.,.,TRBV7-9,13,TGTGCCAGCAGCCAAATCCGGGTCTATGGCTACACCTTC,CASSQIRVYGYTF